What follows describes a single T cell receptor beta chain. This clone was detected only a few times. This clone's antigen is unknown. Nothing much larger sits one base from this clone, and base qualities are not available. These data belong to a study of T cell clones after liver transplantation (dated by TCRdb to about 2019). Some background on the complete study: ITN030ST, the source of the samples, was a randomized trial that attempted immunosuppression withdrawal within 2 years of liver transplantation. After a pre-transplant mixed lymphocyte reaction, TCRbeta sequencing was used to pinpoint donor-reactive T cell clones, which were subsequently tracked in post-transplant blood. Third party-reactive TCRbeta sequences were also identified from pre-transplant MLRs to serve as an antigen-independent comparator for donor-reactive sequences. Of the eight recipients, three were HCV-positive, while the remaining recipients had been transplanted for non-autoimmune, non-viral indications. The subjects received no induction therapy and were kept on standard immunosuppression until randomization at 12-24 months post-transplant. Tolerance was defined as complete immunosuppression withdrawal for at least one year with no rise in liver enzymes beyond twice the upper limit of normal. Blood samples were taken pre-transplant, pre-randomization before withdrawal, and post-randomization after full withdrawal or failed withdrawal. Of the 8 liver transplant recipients making up the studied cohort, 3 were classified as tolerant and 5 as non-tolerant. The investigation overall reported the following: Circulating donor-reactive CD4 TCRbeta sequences fell significantly post-transplant in 5 of 8 subjects, irrespective of tolerance or HCV status. In a couple of subjects, low numbers of available donor cells limited the measurable donor-reactive repertoire. The conclusions were preliminary, being limited by small, heterogeneous patient numbers and by non-standardized post-transplant time points. A greater decline was seen for donor-reactive sequences than for third party-reactive sequences, suggesting partial antigen-specific deletion unrelated to withdrawal success. After accounting for repertoire turnover, donor-reactive detection was significantly reduced in 7 of 8 subjects for CD4 and 8 of 8 for CD8. Without allograft tissue specimens, donor-reactive T cells may have migrated into the graft rather than being deleted.

High-throughput TCRbeta CDR3 sequencing of frozen genomic DNA was performed by immunoSEQ, with PCR amplification, mapping, bias correction and internal controls included. The authors' pipeline ran thus. Productive rearrangements were kept, and unique TCRbeta sequences were defined by CDR3 nucleotide sequence plus V and J gene. Donor-reactive sequences required at least 5-fold expansion in CFSE-low cells versus unstimulated pre-transplant cells and at least 0.01% frequency. Minimum frequency thresholds were set for each subject on the basis of the unstimulated sample with the lowest template count, so that a detection power of at least 90% was ensured. Jensen-Shannon divergence between the top 1000 TCRbeta sequences post- versus pre-transplant served as the measure of repertoire turnover. Two-sided Fisher's exact tests were used to test for changes in how often donor-reactive sequences were detected. TCRdb retrieved this table from immuneACCESS and kept in-frame rearrangements only. Not all clones are present; in checked studies, unresolved V genes account for under half, and no reason is known for the remainder. V and J calls and clone size come straight from that table; D and trimming were deduced from the DNA. Present in this sample are approximately 100,000 clones, around four fifths of which were seen just once. Approximately 3% of the sample is taken by the ten largest.

V is pruned by 4 bases and J by 0 bases, leaving 12 bases of the junction without a gene match. Counted from cysteine to phenylalanine, this CDR3 has 18 amino acids. The sequence is cut down to CDR3 DNA, 54 bases in frame from base 1. The germline V gene sets CDR1 to SGHTA and CDR2 to FQGNSA. Unstimulated PBMCs, after thawing, were stained for CD3, CD4 and CD8 and then FACS-sorted into CD3+CD4+ and CD3+CD8+ populations. Randomization to immunosuppression withdrawal applied to every one of the 8 studied subjects. The Qiagen DNeasy Blood and Tissue Kit was used to isolate genomic DNA. Sequencing was performed on CD4+ T cells from blood, taken approximately 50 months after liver transplant. This TCR was recovered from a human patient who received a liver transplant. Some T cells may derive from the graft donor when a transplant has been performed. In this chain, TRBV7-2 is recombined with TRBJ1-1, and TRBD1 aligns with 9 junction nucleotides. The CDR3 region reads CASSSRMTGGSMNTEAFF. The bases read TGTGCCAGCAGCTCTCGGATGACAGGGGGATCTATGAACACTGAAGCTTTCTTT.